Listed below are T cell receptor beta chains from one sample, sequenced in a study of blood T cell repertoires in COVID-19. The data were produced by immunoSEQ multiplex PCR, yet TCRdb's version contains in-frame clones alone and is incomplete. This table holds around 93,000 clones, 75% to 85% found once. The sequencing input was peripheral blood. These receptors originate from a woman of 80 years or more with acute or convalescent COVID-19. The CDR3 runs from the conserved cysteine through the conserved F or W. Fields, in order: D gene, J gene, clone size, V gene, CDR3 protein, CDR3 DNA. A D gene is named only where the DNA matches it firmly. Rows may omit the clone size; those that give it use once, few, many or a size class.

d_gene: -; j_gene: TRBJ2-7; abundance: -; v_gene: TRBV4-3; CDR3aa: CASSQDLQSYEQYF; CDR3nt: TGCGCCAGCAGCCAAGATTTGCAGTCCTACGAGCAGTACTTC
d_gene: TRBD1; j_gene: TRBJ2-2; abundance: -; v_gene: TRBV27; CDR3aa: CASSPTGAGELFF; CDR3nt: TGTGCCAGCAGTCCAACAGGGGCCGGGGAGCTGTTTTTT
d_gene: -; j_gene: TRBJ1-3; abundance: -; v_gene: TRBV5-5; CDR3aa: CASSAGLSFGNTIYF; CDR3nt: TGTGCCAGCAGCGCGGGACTTTCGTTTGGAAACACCATATATTTT
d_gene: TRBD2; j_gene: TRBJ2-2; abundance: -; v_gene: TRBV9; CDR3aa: CASSIGGSNTGELFF; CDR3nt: TGTGCCAGCAGCATCGGGGGGTCGAACACCGGGGAGCTGTTTTTT
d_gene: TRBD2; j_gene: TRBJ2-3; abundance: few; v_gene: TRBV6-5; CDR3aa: CASRGLAGGRDTQYF; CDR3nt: TGTGCCAGCAGGGGACTAGCGGGGGGCCGGGATACGCAGTATTTT
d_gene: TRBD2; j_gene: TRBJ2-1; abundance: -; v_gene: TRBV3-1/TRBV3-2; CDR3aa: CASSLEGLAGLNEQFF; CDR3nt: TGTGCCAGCAGCCTAGAGGGACTAGCGGGACTCAATGAGCAGTTCTTC
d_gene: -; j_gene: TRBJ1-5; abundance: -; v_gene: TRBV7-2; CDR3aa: CASSPSGNNQPQHF; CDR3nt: TGTGCCAGCAGCCCGTCAGGGAACAATCAGCCCCAGCATTTT
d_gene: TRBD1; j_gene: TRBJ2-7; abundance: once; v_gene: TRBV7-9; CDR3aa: CASSTQGLGEQYF; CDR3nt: TGTGCCAGCAGCACACAGGGGTTGGGGGAGCAGTACTTC
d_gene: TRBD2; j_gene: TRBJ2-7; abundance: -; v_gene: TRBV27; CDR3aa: CASSLRRGGVYEQYF; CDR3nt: TGTGCCAGCAGTTTACGGCGGGGGGGGGTCTACGAGCAGTACTTC
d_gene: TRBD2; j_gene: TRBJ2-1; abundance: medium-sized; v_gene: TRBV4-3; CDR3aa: CASSQDPPGTSGGAMNNEQFF; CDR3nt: TGCGCCAGCAGCCAAGACCCGCCAGGGACTAGCGGGGGGGCTATGAACAATGAGCAGTTCTTC
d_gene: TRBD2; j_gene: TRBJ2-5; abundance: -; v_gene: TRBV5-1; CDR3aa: CASSSGGLAGRETQYF; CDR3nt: TGCGCCAGCAGCTCCGGGGGACTAGCGGGAAGAGAGACCCAGTACTTC
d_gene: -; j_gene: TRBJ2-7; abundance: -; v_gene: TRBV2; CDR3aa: CASKSSSYEQYF; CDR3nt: TGTGCCAGCAAGTCGAGCTCCTACGAGCAGTACTTC
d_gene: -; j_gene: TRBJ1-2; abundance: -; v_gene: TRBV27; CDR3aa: CASSSTGSGGYGYTF; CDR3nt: TGTGCCAGCAGTTCTACAGGGTCGGGAGGCTATGGCTACACCTTC
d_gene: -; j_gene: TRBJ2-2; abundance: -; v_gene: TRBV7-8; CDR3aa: CASSRASATTGELFF; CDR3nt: TGTGCCAGCAGCCGAGCTAGCGCTACGACCGGGGAGCTGTTTTTT
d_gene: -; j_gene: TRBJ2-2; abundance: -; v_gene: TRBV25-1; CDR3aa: CASSELRSGDTGELFF; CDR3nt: TGTGCCAGCAGTGAATTACGGTCCGGTGACACCGGGGAGCTGTTTTTT
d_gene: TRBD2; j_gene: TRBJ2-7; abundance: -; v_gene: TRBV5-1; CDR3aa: CASSFGTSASYEQYF; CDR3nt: TGCGCCAGCAGCTTTGGGACTAGCGCTTCCTACGAGCAGTACTTC
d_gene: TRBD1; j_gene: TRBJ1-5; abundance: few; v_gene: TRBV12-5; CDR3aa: CASGTDRGKAHF; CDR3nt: TGTGCTAGTGGTACGGACAGGGGGAAAGCGCATTTT
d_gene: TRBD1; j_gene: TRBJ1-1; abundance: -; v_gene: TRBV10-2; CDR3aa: CASSDPGAETGETEAFF; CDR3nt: TGCGCCAGCAGTGATCCCGGGGCTGAGACAGGGGAGACTGAAGCTTTCTTT
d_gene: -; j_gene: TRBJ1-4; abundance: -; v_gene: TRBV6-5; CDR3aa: CASRKGQANEKLFF; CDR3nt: TGTGCCAGCAGAAAGGGGCAGGCTAATGAAAAACTGTTTTTT
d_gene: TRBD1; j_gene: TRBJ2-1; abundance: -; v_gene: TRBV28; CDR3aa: CASTLWGQGVFF; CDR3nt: TGTGCCAGCACCCTGTGGGGACAGGGGGTGTTCTTC
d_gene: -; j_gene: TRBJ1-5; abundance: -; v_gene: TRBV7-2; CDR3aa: CASSLDRGYSNQPQHF; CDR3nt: TGTGCCAGCAGCTTAGATCGGGGGTATAGCAATCAGCCCCAGCATTTT
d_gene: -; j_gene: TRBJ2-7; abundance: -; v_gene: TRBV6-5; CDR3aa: CASSYHREFYEQYF; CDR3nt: TGTGCCAGCAGTTACCACAGGGAATTCTACGAGCAGTACTTC
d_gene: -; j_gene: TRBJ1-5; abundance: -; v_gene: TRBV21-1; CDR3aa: CASSSDREDQPQHF; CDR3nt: TGTGCCAGCAGCAGCGACAGGGAAGATCAGCCCCAGCATTTT
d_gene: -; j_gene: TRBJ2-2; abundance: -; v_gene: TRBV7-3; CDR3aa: CASSLTRETGYTGELFF; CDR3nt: TGTGCCAGCAGCTTAACACGAGAAACGGGTTACACCGGGGAGCTGTTTTTT
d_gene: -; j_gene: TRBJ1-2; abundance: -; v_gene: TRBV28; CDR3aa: CASSLREDGYTF; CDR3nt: TGTGCCAGCAGTTTGAGGGAGGATGGCTACACCTTC
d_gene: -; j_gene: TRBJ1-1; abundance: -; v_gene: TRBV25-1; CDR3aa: CASSVGGNWSPEAFF; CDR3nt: TGTGCCAGCAGTGTAGGGGGAAATTGGAGCCCTGAAGCTTTCTTT
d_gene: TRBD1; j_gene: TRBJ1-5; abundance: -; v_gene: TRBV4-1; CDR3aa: CASSPGQGRQPQHF; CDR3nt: TGCGCCAGCAGCCCCGGACAGGGGCGTCAGCCCCAGCATTTT
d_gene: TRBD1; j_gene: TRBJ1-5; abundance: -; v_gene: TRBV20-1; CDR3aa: CSASIRAGGTGPQHF; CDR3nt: TGCAGTGCTAGTATTAGGGCAGGGGGGACTGGGCCCCAGCATTTT
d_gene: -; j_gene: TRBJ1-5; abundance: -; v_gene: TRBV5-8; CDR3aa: CASSLAVVSNQPQHF; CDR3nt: TGTGCCAGCAGCTTGGCTGTAGTTAGCAATCAGCCCCAGCATTTT
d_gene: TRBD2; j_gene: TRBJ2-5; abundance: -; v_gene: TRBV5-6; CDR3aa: CASSWAGDPQETQYF; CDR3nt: TGTGCCAGCAGCTGGGCGGGAGACCCCCAAGAGACCCAGTACTTC
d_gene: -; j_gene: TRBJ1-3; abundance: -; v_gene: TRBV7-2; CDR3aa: CASSPGISGNTIYF; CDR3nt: TGTGCCAGCAGCCCGGGGATTTCTGGAAACACCATATATTTT
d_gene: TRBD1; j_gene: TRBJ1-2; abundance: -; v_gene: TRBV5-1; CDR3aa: CASSLQGLNYGYTF; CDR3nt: TGCGCCAGCAGCTTACAGGGGCTGAACTATGGCTACACCTTC
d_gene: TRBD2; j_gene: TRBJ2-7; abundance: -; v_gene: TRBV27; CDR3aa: CASSVSGSLAYEQYF; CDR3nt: TGTGCCAGCAGTGTTAGCGGGAGTTTGGCCTACGAGCAGTACTTC